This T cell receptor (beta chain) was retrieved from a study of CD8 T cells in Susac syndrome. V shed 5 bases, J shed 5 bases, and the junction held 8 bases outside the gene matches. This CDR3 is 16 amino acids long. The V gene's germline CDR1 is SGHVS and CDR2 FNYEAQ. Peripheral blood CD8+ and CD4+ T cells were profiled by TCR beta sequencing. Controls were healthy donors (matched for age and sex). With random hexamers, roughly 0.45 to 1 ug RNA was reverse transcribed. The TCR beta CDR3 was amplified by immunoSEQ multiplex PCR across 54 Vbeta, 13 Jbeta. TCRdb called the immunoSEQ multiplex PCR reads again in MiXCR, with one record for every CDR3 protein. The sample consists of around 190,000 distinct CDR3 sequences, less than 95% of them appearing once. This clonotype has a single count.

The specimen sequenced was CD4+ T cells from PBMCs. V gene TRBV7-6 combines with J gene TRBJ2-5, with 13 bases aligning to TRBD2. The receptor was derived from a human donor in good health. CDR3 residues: CASSIRSTSGRETQYF. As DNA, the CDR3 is TGTGCCAGCAGCATAAGATCGACTAGCGGGAGGGAGACCCAGTACTTC.